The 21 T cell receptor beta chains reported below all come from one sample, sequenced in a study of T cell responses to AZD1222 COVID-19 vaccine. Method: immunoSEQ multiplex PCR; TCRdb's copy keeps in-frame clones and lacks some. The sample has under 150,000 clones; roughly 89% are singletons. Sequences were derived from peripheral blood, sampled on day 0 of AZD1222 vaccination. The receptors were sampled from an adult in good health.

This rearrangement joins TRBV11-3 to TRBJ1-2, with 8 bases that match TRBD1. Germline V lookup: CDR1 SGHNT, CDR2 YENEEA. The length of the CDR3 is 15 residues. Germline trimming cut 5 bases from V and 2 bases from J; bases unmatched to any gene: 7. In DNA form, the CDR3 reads TGTGCCAGCAGCGAAAGTGGACAGGGCAACTATGGCTACACCTTC. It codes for CASSESGQGNYGYTF.

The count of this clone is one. The CDR3 loop reads CASLGGTEAFF. The CDR3, as DNA: TGTGCCAGTCTCGGGGGGACTGAAGCTTTCTTT. The chain uses TRBV25-1 and TRBJ1-1, with a weak D call TRBD1 (5 bases). CDR3 size: 11 residues. Trimming left V 9 bases short and J 5 bases short, with 10 bases between. The germline CDR1 and CDR2 sequences are MGHDK and SYGVNS. Full variable domain (rest looked up from reference TRBV25-1 and TRBJ1-1): EADIYQTPRYLVIGTGKKITLECSQTMGHDKMYWYQQDPGMELHLIHYSYGVNSTEKGDLSSESTVSRIRTEHFPLTLESARPSHTSQYLCASLGGTEAFFGQGTRLTVV.

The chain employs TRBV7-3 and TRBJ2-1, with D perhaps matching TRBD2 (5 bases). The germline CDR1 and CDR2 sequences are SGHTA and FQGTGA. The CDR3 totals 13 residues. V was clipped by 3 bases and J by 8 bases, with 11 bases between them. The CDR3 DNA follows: TGTGCCAGCAGCTTGGCTAGCAGGTATGAGCAGTTCTTC. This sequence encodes CASSLASRYEQFF.

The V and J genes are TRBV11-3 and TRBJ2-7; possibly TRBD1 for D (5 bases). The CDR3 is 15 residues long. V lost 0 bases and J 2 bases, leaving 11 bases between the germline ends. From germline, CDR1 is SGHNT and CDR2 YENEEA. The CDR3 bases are TGTGCCAGCAGCTTAGACCCGATAGGGGCCTACGAGCAGTACTTC. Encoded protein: CASSLDPIGAYEQYF.

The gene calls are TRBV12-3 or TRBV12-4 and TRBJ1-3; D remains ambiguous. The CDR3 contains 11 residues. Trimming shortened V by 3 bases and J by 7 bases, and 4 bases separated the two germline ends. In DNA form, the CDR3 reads TGTGCCAGCAGTTTGTTCAACACCATATATTTT. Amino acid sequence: CASSLFNTIYF.

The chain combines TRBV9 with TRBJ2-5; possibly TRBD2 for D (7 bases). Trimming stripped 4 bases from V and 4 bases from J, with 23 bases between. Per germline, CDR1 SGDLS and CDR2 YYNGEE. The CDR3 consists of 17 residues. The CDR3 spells CASSQTPRGARGETQYF. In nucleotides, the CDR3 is TGTGCCAGCAGCCAAACCCCCCGGGGGGCTAGGGGAGAGACCCAGTACTTC.

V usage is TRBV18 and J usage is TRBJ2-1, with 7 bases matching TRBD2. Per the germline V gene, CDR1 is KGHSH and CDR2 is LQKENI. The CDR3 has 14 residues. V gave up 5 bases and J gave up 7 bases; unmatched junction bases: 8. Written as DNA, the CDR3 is TGTGCCAGCTCAGTCCCCGGCGGGGGTAATGAGCAGTTCTTC. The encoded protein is CASSVPGGGNEQFF.

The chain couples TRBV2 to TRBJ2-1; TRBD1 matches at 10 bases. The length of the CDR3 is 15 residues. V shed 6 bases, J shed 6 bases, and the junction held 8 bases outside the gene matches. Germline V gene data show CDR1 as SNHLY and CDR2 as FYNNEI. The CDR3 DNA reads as TGTGCCAGCAGCTTCCGGGACAGGGGCGGCAATGAGCAGTTCTTC. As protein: CASSFRDRGGNEQFF.

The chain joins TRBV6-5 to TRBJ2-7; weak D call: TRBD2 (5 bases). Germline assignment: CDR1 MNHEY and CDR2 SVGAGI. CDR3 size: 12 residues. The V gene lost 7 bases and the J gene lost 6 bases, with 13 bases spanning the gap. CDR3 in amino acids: CASIRRAGEQYF. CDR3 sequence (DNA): TGTGCCAGCATCCGGCGTGCGGGCGAGCAGTACTTC.

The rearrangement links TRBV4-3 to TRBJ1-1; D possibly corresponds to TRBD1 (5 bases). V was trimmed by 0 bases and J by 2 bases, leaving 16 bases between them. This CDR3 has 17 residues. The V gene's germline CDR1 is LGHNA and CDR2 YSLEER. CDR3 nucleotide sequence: TGCGCCAGCAGCCAAGATGATAGCAATAGGGGCAACACTGAAGCTTTCTTT. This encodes CASSQDDSNRGNTEAFF.

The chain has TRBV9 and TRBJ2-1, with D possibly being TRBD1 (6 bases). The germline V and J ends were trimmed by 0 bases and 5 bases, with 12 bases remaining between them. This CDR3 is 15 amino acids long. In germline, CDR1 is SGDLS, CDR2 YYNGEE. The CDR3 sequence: CASSVGRTANNEQFF. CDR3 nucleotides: TGTGCCAGCAGCGTAGGGCGGACAGCCAACAATGAGCAGTTCTTC.

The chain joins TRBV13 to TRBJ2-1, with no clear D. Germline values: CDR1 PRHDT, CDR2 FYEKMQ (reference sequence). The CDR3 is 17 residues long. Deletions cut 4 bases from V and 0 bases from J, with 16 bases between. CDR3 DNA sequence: TGTGCCAGCAGCTCTTGGGTAGCCTACCGCTCCTACAATGAGCAGTTCTTC. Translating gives CASSSWVAYRSYNEQFF.

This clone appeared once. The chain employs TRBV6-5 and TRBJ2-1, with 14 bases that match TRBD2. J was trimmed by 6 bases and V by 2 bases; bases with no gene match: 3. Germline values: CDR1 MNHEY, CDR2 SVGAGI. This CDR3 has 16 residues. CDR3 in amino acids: CASSYGGTSGSNEQFF. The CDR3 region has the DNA TGTGCCAGCAGTTACGGCGGGACTAGCGGGAGCAATGAGCAGTTCTTC.

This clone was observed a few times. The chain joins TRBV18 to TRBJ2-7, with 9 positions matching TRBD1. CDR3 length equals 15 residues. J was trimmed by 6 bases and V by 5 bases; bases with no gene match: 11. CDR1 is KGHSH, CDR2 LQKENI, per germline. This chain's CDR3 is CASSLPGQGVFEQYF. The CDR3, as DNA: TGTGCCAGCTCATTACCGGGACAGGGAGTGTTCGAGCAGTACTTC. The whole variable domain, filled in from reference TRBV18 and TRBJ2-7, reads NAGVMQNPRHLVRRRGQEARLRCSPMKGHSHVYWYRQLPEEGLKFMVYLQKENIIDESGMPKERFSAEFPKEGPSILRIQQVVRGDSAAYFCASSLPGQGVFEQYFGPGTRLTVT.

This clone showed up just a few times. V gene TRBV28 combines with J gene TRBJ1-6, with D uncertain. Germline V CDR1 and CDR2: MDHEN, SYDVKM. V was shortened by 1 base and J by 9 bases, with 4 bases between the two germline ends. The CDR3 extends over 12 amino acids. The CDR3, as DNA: TGTGCCAGCAGTTTATATCGTTCACCCCTCCACTTT. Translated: CASSLYRSPLHF.

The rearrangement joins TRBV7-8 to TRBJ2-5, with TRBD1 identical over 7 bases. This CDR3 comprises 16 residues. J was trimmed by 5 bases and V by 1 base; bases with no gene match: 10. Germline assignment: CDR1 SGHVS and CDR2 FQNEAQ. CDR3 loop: CASSLVRTGAGETQYF. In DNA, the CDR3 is TGTGCCAGCAGCTTAGTACGAACAGGGGCCGGGGAGACCCAGTACTTC.

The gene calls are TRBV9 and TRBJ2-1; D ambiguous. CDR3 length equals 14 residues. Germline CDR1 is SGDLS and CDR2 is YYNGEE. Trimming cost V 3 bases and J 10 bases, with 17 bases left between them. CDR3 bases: TGTGCCAGCAGCGAATCCCTCCGGCAGGTCGAGCAGTTCTTC. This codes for CASSESLRQVEQFF.

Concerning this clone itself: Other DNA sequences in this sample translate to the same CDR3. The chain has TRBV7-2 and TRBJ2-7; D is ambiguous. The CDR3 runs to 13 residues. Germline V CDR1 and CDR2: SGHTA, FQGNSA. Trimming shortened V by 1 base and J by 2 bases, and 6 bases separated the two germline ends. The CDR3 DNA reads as TGTGCCAGCAGCTTAGGGCGAACCTACGAGCAGTACTTC. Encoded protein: CASSLGRTYEQYF.

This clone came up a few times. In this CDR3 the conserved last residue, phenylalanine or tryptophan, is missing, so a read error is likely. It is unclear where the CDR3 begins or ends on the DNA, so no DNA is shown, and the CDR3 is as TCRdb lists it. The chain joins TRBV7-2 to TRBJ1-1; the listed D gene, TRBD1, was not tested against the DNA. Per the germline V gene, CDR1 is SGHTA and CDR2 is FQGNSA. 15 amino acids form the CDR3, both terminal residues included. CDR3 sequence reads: CASSQVSGHPHSAII.

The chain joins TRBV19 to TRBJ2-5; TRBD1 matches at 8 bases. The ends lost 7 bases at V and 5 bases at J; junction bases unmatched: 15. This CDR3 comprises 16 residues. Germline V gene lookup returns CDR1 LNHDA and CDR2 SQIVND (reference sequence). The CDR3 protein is CASTQQGASTRETQYF. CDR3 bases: TGTGCCAGTACCCAGCAGGGGGCATCGACTCGGGAGACCCAGTACTTC.

CDR3 coding DNA: TGCGCCAGCAGCCGAGGGACTAGCGACTACAATGAGCAGTTCTTC. This codes for CASSRGTSDYNEQFF. This chain joins TRBV4-3 and TRBJ2-1, with 10 bases that match TRBD2. Per the germline V gene, CDR1 is LGHNA and CDR2 is YSLEER. The CDR3 spans 15 residues. V lost 4 bases and J lost 3; bases outside the gene matches: 3.